This is a list of T cell receptor beta chains from one sample in a study of cytomegalovirus exposure and HLA in healthy donors. Produced via immunoSEQ multiplex PCR; TCRdb's table is partial and in-frame only. The sample carries 200,000 to 250,000 clones, roughly 85% recorded once. The source material was PBMCs. Every receptor here comes from a woman between 18 and 29 years old in good health and CMV-seronegative. Each CDR3 is given with its conserved first and last residue. D genes are given only for firm matches. The listing skips clone size in some rows; elsewhere it reads once, few, many or a size class.

V gene: TRBV29-1; CDR3 length: 12; D gene: -; clone size: few; J gene: TRBJ1-2; CDR3 protein: CSAHTFNYGYTF; CDR3 DNA: TGCAGCGCCCATACCTTTAACTATGGCTACACCTTC
V gene: TRBV2; CDR3 length: 15; D gene: TRBD1; clone size: -; J gene: TRBJ1-5; CDR3 protein: CASSVQGLPNQPQHF; CDR3 DNA: TGTGCCAGCAGTGTACAGGGGCTGCCCAATCAGCCCCAGCATTTT
V gene: TRBV7-9; CDR3 length: 12; D gene: -; clone size: -; J gene: TRBJ2-1; CDR3 protein: CASSSRGDEQFF; CDR3 DNA: TGTGCCAGCAGCTCCAGGGGCGATGAGCAGTTCTTC
V gene: TRBV5-1; CDR3 length: 18; D gene: TRBD1; clone size: -; J gene: TRBJ1-1; CDR3 protein: CASSLAGGQGMVNTEAFF; CDR3 DNA: TGCGCCAGCAGCTTGGCCGGGGGACAGGGGATGGTGAACACTGAAGCTTTCTTT
V gene: TRBV6-5; CDR3 length: 15; D gene: TRBD1; clone size: -; J gene: TRBJ1-1; CDR3 protein: CASSYFIDREDEAFF; CDR3 DNA: TGTGCCAGCAGTTACTTTATAGACAGGGAGGATGAAGCTTTCTTT
V gene: TRBV28; CDR3 length: 18; D gene: -; clone size: -; J gene: TRBJ2-3; CDR3 protein: CASSPRTIHRPETDTQYF; CDR3 DNA: TGTGCCAGCAGCCCTCGTACCATCCATCGCCCGGAAACAGATACGCAGTATTTT
V gene: TRBV5-1; CDR3 length: 13; D gene: -; clone size: once; J gene: TRBJ2-1; CDR3 protein: CASSLEFGGAPFF; CDR3 DNA: TGCGCCAGCAGCTTGGAGTTTGGGGGGGCCCCGTTCTTC
V gene: TRBV11-2; CDR3 length: 15; D gene: TRBD2; clone size: -; J gene: TRBJ2-5; CDR3 protein: CASSFGLAGYETQYF; CDR3 DNA: TGTGCCAGCAGCTTCGGACTAGCGGGATATGAGACCCAGTACTTC
V gene: TRBV6-5; CDR3 length: 14; D gene: -; clone size: -; J gene: TRBJ2-7; CDR3 protein: CASSYQGGPYEQYF; CDR3 DNA: TGTGCCAGCAGTTACCAGGGGGGCCCCTACGAGCAGTACTTC
V gene: TRBV9; CDR3 length: 12; D gene: -; clone size: -; J gene: TRBJ1-1; CDR3 protein: CASSVGETEAFF; CDR3 DNA: TGTGCCAGCAGCGTTGGGGAGACTGAAGCTTTCTTT
V gene: TRBV5-1; CDR3 length: 15; D gene: TRBD2; clone size: -; J gene: TRBJ2-1; CDR3 protein: CASSSSGGHYNEQFF; CDR3 DNA: TGCGCCAGCAGTTCGAGCGGGGGGCACTACAATGAGCAGTTCTTC
V gene: TRBV19; CDR3 length: 12; D gene: -; clone size: few; J gene: TRBJ1-5; CDR3 protein: CASSPRLQPQHF; CDR3 DNA: TGTGCCAGTAGCCCCAGACTTCAGCCCCAGCATTTT
V gene: TRBV9; CDR3 length: 17; D gene: TRBD1; clone size: -; J gene: TRBJ1-1; CDR3 protein: CASSPDRGFGRDTEAFF; CDR3 DNA: TGTGCCAGCAGCCCCGACAGGGGGTTCGGGAGGGACACTGAAGCTTTCTTT
V gene: TRBV18; CDR3 length: 15; D gene: -; clone size: -; J gene: TRBJ1-5; CDR3 protein: CASSPPGVGNQPQHF; CDR3 DNA: TGTGCCAGCTCACCACCCGGGGTTGGCAATCAGCCCCAGCATTTT
V gene: TRBV11-2; CDR3 length: 13; D gene: TRBD1; clone size: -; J gene: TRBJ2-1; CDR3 protein: CASSYSLGQDRFF; CDR3 DNA: TGTGCCAGCAGCTACTCCCTGGGACAGGATCGGTTCTTC
V gene: TRBV27; CDR3 length: 14; D gene: -; clone size: -; J gene: TRBJ2-7; CDR3 protein: CASSPRTGTYEQYF; CDR3 DNA: TGTGCCAGCAGTCCTCGGACGGGTACCTACGAGCAGTACTTC
V gene: TRBV13; CDR3 length: 14; D gene: -; clone size: -; J gene: TRBJ2-7; CDR3 protein: CASSSGTDITEQYF; CDR3 DNA: TGTGCCAGCAGCTCCGGGACGGACATTACCGAGCAGTACTTC
V gene: TRBV7-9; CDR3 length: 14; D gene: -; clone size: -; J gene: TRBJ2-2; CDR3 protein: CASSFPGNTGELFF; CDR3 DNA: TGTGCCAGCAGCTTCCCAGGGAACACCGGGGAGCTGTTTTTT
V gene: TRBV30; CDR3 length: 13; D gene: TRBD1; clone size: -; J gene: TRBJ1-2; CDR3 protein: CAWRAGTVHGYTF; CDR3 DNA: TGTGCCTGGAGGGCCGGGACAGTCCATGGCTACACCTTC
V gene: TRBV18; CDR3 length: 15; D gene: -; clone size: -; J gene: TRBJ2-7; CDR3 protein: CASSPQPQVLGEQYF; CDR3 DNA: TGTGCCAGCTCACCACAACCACAGGTCTTAGGCGAGCAGTACTTC
V gene: TRBV5-1; CDR3 length: 12; D gene: -; clone size: -; J gene: TRBJ2-5; CDR3 protein: CASSLVEETQYF; CDR3 DNA: TGCGCCAGCAGCTTGGTTGAAGAGACCCAGTACTTC
V gene: TRBV5-1; CDR3 length: 14; D gene: -; clone size: -; J gene: TRBJ2-3; CDR3 protein: CASSLGGQGDTQYF; CDR3 DNA: TGCGCCAGCAGCTTAGGGGGGCAGGGAGATACGCAGTATTTT
V gene: TRBV28; CDR3 length: 11; D gene: -; clone size: few; J gene: TRBJ1-4; CDR3 protein: CASSLGEKLFF; CDR3 DNA: TGTGCCAGCAGTTTGGGTGAAAAACTGTTTTTT
V gene: TRBV28; CDR3 length: 15; D gene: TRBD1; clone size: -; J gene: TRBJ2-7; CDR3 protein: CASSAWGQGVYEQYF; CDR3 DNA: TGTGCCAGCAGTGCCTGGGGACAGGGTGTCTACGAGCAGTACTTC
V gene: TRBV6-1; CDR3 length: 15; D gene: -; clone size: -; J gene: TRBJ2-2; CDR3 protein: CASSEGLMNTGELFF; CDR3 DNA: TGTGCCAGCAGTGAGGGTCTGATGAACACCGGGGAGCTGTTTTTT
V gene: TRBV30; CDR3 length: 14; D gene: TRBD2; clone size: once; J gene: TRBJ2-1; CDR3 protein: CAWSSGLAGYEQFF; CDR3 DNA: TGTGCCTGGAGTTCGGGACTAGCGGGCTATGAGCAGTTCTTC
V gene: TRBV11-3; CDR3 length: 13; D gene: TRBD1; clone size: -; J gene: TRBJ2-1; CDR3 protein: CASSFGTGNEQFF; CDR3 DNA: TGTGCCAGCAGCTTTGGGACAGGTAATGAGCAGTTCTTC
V gene: TRBV5-4; CDR3 length: 13; D gene: -; clone size: -; J gene: TRBJ1-1; CDR3 protein: CASSWDDGTEAFF; CDR3 DNA: TGTGCCAGCAGCTGGGACGACGGCACTGAAGCTTTCTTT
V gene: TRBV29-1; CDR3 length: 11; D gene: -; clone size: -; J gene: TRBJ2-1; CDR3 protein: CSVSEGNEQFF; CDR3 DNA: TGCAGCGTAAGCGAGGGCAATGAGCAGTTCTTC
V gene: TRBV5-1; CDR3 length: 16; D gene: -; clone size: -; J gene: TRBJ1-2; CDR3 protein: CASSGRLDRPNYGYTF; CDR3 DNA: TGCGCCAGCAGTGGACGGCTAGATCGTCCTAACTATGGCTACACCTTC
V gene: TRBV6-6; CDR3 length: 14; D gene: -; clone size: -; J gene: TRBJ1-1; CDR3 protein: CASSYAGAGTEAFF; CDR3 DNA: TGTGCCAGCAGTTACGCGGGGGCGGGGACTGAAGCTTTCTTT
V gene: TRBV27; CDR3 length: 14; D gene: -; clone size: -; J gene: TRBJ2-7; CDR3 protein: CASTPQGYSYEQYF; CDR3 DNA: TGTGCCAGCACCCCCCAGGGTTACTCCTACGAGCAGTACTTC
V gene: TRBV5-8; CDR3 length: 14; D gene: -; clone size: -; J gene: TRBJ1-1; CDR3 protein: CASTPGDRNTEAFF; CDR3 DNA: TGTGCCAGCACCCCGGGTGACAGGAACACTGAAGCTTTCTTT
V gene: TRBV5-1; CDR3 length: 13; D gene: -; clone size: -; J gene: TRBJ2-1; CDR3 protein: CASSLRSDNEQFF; CDR3 DNA: TGCGCCAGCAGCTTAAGGAGCGACAATGAGCAGTTCTTC
V gene: TRBV29-1; CDR3 length: 14; D gene: TRBD2; clone size: -; J gene: TRBJ2-7; CDR3 protein: CSTPLAGEAYEQYF; CDR3 DNA: TGCAGCACCCCACTAGCGGGAGAAGCCTACGAGCAGTACTTC
V gene: TRBV5-1; CDR3 length: 19; D gene: -; clone size: once; J gene: TRBJ2-3; CDR3 protein: CASSLRRGPRGSITDTQYF; CDR3 DNA: TGCGCCAGCAGCTTGAGGAGGGGGCCGAGAGGGAGTATCACAGATACGCAGTATTTT
V gene: TRBV29-1; CDR3 length: 14; D gene: -; clone size: once; J gene: TRBJ2-7; CDR3 protein: CSVESGDTDYEQYF; CDR3 DNA: TGCAGCGTTGAATCGGGGGACACCGACTACGAGCAGTACTTC
V gene: TRBV2; CDR3 length: 14; D gene: -; clone size: -; J gene: TRBJ2-3; CDR3 protein: CASRFRGTTDTQYF; CDR3 DNA: TGTGCCAGCAGGTTCAGAGGGACGACAGATACGCAGTATTTT
V gene: TRBV10-3; CDR3 length: 14; D gene: TRBD2; clone size: -; J gene: TRBJ2-3; CDR3 protein: CATSSGRVRDTQYF; CDR3 DNA: TGTGCCACCTCTAGCGGGAGGGTCAGAGATACGCAGTATTTT
V gene: TRBV7-6; CDR3 length: 14; D gene: -; clone size: -; J gene: TRBJ2-1; CDR3 protein: CASSLILGPNEQFF; CDR3 DNA: TGTGCCAGCAGCTTAATTCTAGGTCCCAATGAGCAGTTCTTC
V gene: TRBV30; CDR3 length: 11; D gene: -; clone size: -; J gene: TRBJ1-1; CDR3 protein: CAWSRGGEAFF; CDR3 DNA: TGTGCCTGGAGTAGGGGGGGTGAAGCTTTCTTT
V gene: TRBV28; CDR3 length: 15; D gene: -; clone size: -; J gene: TRBJ1-5; CDR3 protein: CASRPGFLSNQPQHF; CDR3 DNA: TGTGCCAGCAGGCCAGGGTTTCTTAGCAATCAGCCCCAGCATTTT
V gene: TRBV4-2; CDR3 length: 13; D gene: -; clone size: few; J gene: TRBJ1-5; CDR3 protein: CASSQTRAQPQHF; CDR3 DNA: TGTGCCAGCAGCCAGACCCGGGCACAGCCCCAGCATTTT
V gene: TRBV5-1; CDR3 length: 16; D gene: -; clone size: -; J gene: TRBJ2-2; CDR3 protein: CASSTGTGANTGELFF; CDR3 DNA: TGCGCCAGCAGCACAGGGACCGGGGCGAACACCGGGGAGCTGTTTTTT
V gene: TRBV6-1; CDR3 length: 15; D gene: -; clone size: -; J gene: TRBJ1-5; CDR3 protein: CASHRVGDNQQPQHF; CDR3 DNA: TGTGCCAGCCACAGGGTGGGGGACAATCAGCAGCCCCAGCATTTT
V gene: TRBV7-9; CDR3 length: 13; D gene: -; clone size: -; J gene: TRBJ2-2; CDR3 protein: CASSPRLTGELFF; CDR3 DNA: TGTGCCAGCAGCCCGCGGCTTACCGGGGAGCTGTTTTTT
V gene: TRBV7-2; CDR3 length: 14; D gene: -; clone size: -; J gene: TRBJ1-1; CDR3 protein: CASRNPPGSTEAFF; CDR3 DNA: TGTGCCAGCAGAAACCCGCCGGGAAGTACTGAAGCTTTCTTT
V gene: TRBV4-1; CDR3 length: 14; D gene: TRBD1; clone size: -; J gene: TRBJ1-5; CDR3 protein: CASSLGTGGQPQHF; CDR3 DNA: TGCGCCAGCAGCCTCGGGACAGGGGGTCAGCCCCAGCATTTT
V gene: TRBV27; CDR3 length: 14; D gene: -; clone size: few; J gene: TRBJ1-2; CDR3 protein: CASSLGQGYYGYTF; CDR3 DNA: TGTGCCAGCAGTTTGGGGCAGGGGTACTATGGCTACACCTTC
V gene: TRBV28; CDR3 length: 14; D gene: -; clone size: -; J gene: TRBJ1-2; CDR3 protein: CASSRDGSISGYTF; CDR3 DNA: TGTGCCAGCAGCAGGGACGGTTCGATATCAGGCTACACCTTC
V gene: TRBV5-1; CDR3 length: 14; D gene: -; clone size: -; J gene: TRBJ1-6; CDR3 protein: CASSSDDYNSPLHF; CDR3 DNA: TGCGCCAGCAGCTCGGACGATTATAATTCACCCCTCCACTTT
V gene: TRBV13; CDR3 length: 16; D gene: TRBD1; clone size: once; J gene: TRBJ1-5; CDR3 protein: CASSLGGQGGNQPQHF; CDR3 DNA: TGTGCCAGCAGCTTAGGCGGGCAGGGGGGCAATCAGCCCCAGCATTTT
V gene: TRBV4-1; CDR3 length: 14; D gene: -; clone size: -; J gene: TRBJ1-2; CDR3 protein: CASSRPGGDYGYTF; CDR3 DNA: TGCGCCAGCAGCCGCCCCGGGGGAGACTATGGCTACACCTTC
V gene: TRBV15; CDR3 length: 17; D gene: TRBD1; clone size: -; J gene: TRBJ1-5; CDR3 protein: CATSLGQGLYSNQPQHF; CDR3 DNA: TGTGCCACCAGCTTGGGACAGGGACTCTATAGCAATCAGCCCCAGCATTTT
V gene: TRBV5-7; CDR3 length: 14; D gene: -; clone size: many; J gene: TRBJ1-1; CDR3 protein: CASSSDSLNTEAFF; CDR3 DNA: TGTGCCAGCAGCTCGGACAGTTTGAACACTGAAGCTTTCTTT
V gene: TRBV15; CDR3 length: 14; D gene: -; clone size: -; J gene: TRBJ2-3; CDR3 protein: CATSGVGGADTQYF; CDR3 DNA: TGTGCCACCAGCGGCGTGGGGGGAGCAGATACGCAGTATTTT
V gene: TRBV27; CDR3 length: 14; D gene: -; clone size: -; J gene: TRBJ2-7; CDR3 protein: CASSPGRRSYEQYF; CDR3 DNA: TGTGCCAGCAGTCCGGGACGAAGGTCCTACGAGCAGTACTTC
V gene: TRBV27; CDR3 length: 14; D gene: -; clone size: -; J gene: TRBJ2-5; CDR3 protein: CASSWGGVQETQYF; CDR3 DNA: TGTGCCAGCAGTTGGGGCGGGGTCCAAGAGACCCAGTACTTC